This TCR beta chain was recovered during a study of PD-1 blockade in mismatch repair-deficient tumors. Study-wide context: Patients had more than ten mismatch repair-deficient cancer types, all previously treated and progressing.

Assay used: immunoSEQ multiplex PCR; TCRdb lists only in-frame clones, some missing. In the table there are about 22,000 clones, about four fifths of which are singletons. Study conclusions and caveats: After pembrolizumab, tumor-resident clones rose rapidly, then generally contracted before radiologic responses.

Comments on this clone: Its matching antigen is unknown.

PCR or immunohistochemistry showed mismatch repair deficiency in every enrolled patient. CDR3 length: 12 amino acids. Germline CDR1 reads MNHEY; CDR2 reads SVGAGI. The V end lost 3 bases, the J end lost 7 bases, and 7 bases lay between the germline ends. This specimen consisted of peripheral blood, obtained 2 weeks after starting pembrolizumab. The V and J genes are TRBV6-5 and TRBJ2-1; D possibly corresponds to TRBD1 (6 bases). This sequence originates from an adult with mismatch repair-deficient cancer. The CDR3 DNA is TGTGCCAGCAGTTATAGGGGGAATGAGCAGTTCTTC. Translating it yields CASSYRGNEQFF.